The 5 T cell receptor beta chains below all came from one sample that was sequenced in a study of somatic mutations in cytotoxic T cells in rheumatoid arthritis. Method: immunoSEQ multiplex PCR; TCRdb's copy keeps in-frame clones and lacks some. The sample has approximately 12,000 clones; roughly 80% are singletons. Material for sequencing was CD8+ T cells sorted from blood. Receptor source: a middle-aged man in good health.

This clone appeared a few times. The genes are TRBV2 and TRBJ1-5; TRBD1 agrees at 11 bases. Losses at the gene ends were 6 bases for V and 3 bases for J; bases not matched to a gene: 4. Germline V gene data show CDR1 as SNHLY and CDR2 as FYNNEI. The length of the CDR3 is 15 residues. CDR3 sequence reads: CASRDRGPDNQPQHF. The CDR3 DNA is TGTGCCAGCAGGGACAGGGGGCCCGACAATCAGCCCCAGCATTTT.

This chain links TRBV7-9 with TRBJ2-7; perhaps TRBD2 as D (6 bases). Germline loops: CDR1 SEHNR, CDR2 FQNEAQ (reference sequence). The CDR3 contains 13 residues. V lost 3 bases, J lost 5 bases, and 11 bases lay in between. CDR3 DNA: TGTGCCAGCAGCTTGTATGGAGGGGACGAGCAGTACGTC. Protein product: CASSLYGGDEQYV.

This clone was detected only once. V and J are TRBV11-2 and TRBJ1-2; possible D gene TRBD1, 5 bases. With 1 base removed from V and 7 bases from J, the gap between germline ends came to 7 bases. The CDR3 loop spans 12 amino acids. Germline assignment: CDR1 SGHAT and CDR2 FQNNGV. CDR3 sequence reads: CASSLGGAGYTF. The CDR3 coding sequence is TGTGCCAGCAGCTTAGGAGGGGCTGGCTACACCTTC.

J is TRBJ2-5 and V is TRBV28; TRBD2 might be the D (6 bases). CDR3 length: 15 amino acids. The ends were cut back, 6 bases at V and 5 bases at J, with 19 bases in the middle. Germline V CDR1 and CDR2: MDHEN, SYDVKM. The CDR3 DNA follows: TGTGCCAGCAGCCCAAGGGCAGGAGGGGAGGAGACCCAGTACTTC. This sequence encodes CASSPRAGGEETQYF. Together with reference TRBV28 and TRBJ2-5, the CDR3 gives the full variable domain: DVKVTQSSRYLVKRTGEKVFLECVQDMDHENMFWYRQDPGLGLRLIYFSYDVKMKEKGDIPEGYSVSREKKERFSLILESASTNQTSMYLCASSPRAGGEETQYFGPGTRLLVL.

CDR3 nucleotides: TGTGCCAGCAGTAATATACGGCTGAATGAGCAGTTCTTC. This codes for CASSNIRLNEQFF. The gene calls are TRBV27 and TRBJ2-1; D is undetermined. This CDR3 contains 13 residues. Germline-derived CDR1 and CDR2 are MNHEY and SMNVEV (reference sequence). V lost 5 bases and J 7 bases, leaving 12 bases between the germline ends.